These 29 T cell receptor beta chains were sequenced from one sample in a study of PD-1 blockade in classical Hodgkin lymphoma (dated by TCRdb to the early 2020s). The time point label corresponds to: cycle 2 day 1 (C2D1) of nivolumab. Every trial patient had relapsed following autologous stem cell transplantation, and prior brentuximab vedotin exposure was what differed among cohorts A, B and C. Library method: the immunoSEQ multiplex PCR assay. TCRdb took over this immuneACCESS table, retaining in-frame rearrangements with V and J assigned. Such tables are incomplete; in checked studies, under half of the missing clones stem from an unresolved V gene, and the remainder is unexplained. The sample table shows tens of thousands of clones, and 75% to 85% are seen once. Roughly two fifths of the sample is taken by the ten largest. The sample was peripheral blood mononuclear cells (PBMCs), taken before the second cycle of nivolumab. The receptors shown here come from a human donor with classical Hodgkin lymphoma.

This rearrangement joins TRBV30 to TRBJ2-1; D remains unclear. The CDR3 consists of 13 residues. Germline V gene data show CDR1 as GTSNPN and CDR2 as SVGIG (reference sequence). V was shortened by 2 bases and J by 6 bases, with 11 bases between the two germline ends. The CDR3 nucleotides read TGTGCCTGGAGTTCCGCCTCACTCAATGAGCAGTTCTTC. Translating it yields CAWSSASLNEQFF.

This clone is a singleton in its sample. The chain carries TRBV11-2 and TRBJ1-1, with 7 bases fitting TRBD1. V was pared by 1 base and J by 1 base, with 6 bases of the junction left unmatched. The CDR3 spans 16 residues. Germline CDR1 is SGHAT and CDR2 is FQNNGV. The DNA of the CDR3 is TGTGCCAGCAGCTTAGCTTTATGGACAGGGAACACTGAAGCTTTCTTT. Translated, it gives CASSLALWTGNTEAFF. The full variable domain, completed using reference TRBV11-2 and TRBJ1-1, is EAGVAQSPRYKIIEKRQSVAFWCNPISGHATLYWYQQILGQGPKLLIQFQNNGVVDDSQLPKDRFSAERLKGVDSTLKIQPAKLEDSAVYLCASSLALWTGNTEAFFGQGTRLTVV.

This chain joins TRBV2 and TRBJ2-3; 8 nucleotides align to TRBD2. Germline-derived CDR1 and CDR2 are SNHLY and FYNNEI. The junction had 15 bases not matched to a gene; V was cut back by 5 bases and J by 5 bases. This CDR3 spans 17 amino acids. The CDR3 DNA reads as TGTGCCAGCAGTCCGAACCCAGCGGGAGAGTGGGGAGATACGCAGTATTTT. Protein sequence: CASSPNPAGEWGDTQYF.

The rearrangement joins TRBV4-2 to TRBJ1-1; D call uncertain. The germline V and J ends were trimmed by 2 bases and 5 bases, with 9 bases remaining between them. CDR3 length equals 13 residues. Germline assignment: CDR1 LGHNA and CDR2 YNFKEQ. CDR3 in DNA: TGTGCCAGCAGCCAACTAGAGGATACTGAAGCTTTCTTT. This sequence encodes CASSQLEDTEAFF.

V usage is TRBV10-2 and J usage is TRBJ2-7; a possible D gene is TRBD1 (7 bases). The CDR3 consists of 12 residues. V was trimmed by 6 bases and J by 3 bases, leaving 9 bases between them. Germline-derived CDR1 and CDR2 are WSHSY and SAAADI. The CDR3 here is CASRQGGYEQYF. The CDR3 nucleotides read TGCGCCAGCAGGCAGGGGGGCTACGAGCAGTACTTC.

A word on this clone: This sample includes further DNA sequences coding for the same CDR3. The chain combines TRBV30 with TRBJ2-5; no clear D gene. Trimming left V 4 bases short and J 3 bases short, with 6 bases between. The V gene's germline CDR1 is GTSNPN and CDR2 SVGIG (reference sequence). This CDR3 is 11 amino acids long. This CDR3 is CAWTGEETQYF. DNA for the CDR3: TGTGCCTGGACTGGGGAAGAGACCCAGTACTTC.

The chain carries TRBV29-1 and TRBJ2-3; D not certain. Germline lookup yields CDR1 SQVTM and CDR2 ANQGSEA. This CDR3 comprises 13 residues. Trimming pared 2 bases from V and 0 bases from J, leaving 6 bases between. Written as DNA, the CDR3 is TGCAGCGTTGAACCGGGCAGCACAGATACGCAGTATTTT. Protein product: CSVEPGSTDTQYF.

The chain has TRBV2 and TRBJ2-7; no clear D gene. V lost 5 bases to trimming and J lost 0 bases, with 11 bases between them. Germline CDR1 SNHLY, CDR2 FYNNEI. The CDR3 has 14 residues. In DNA form, the CDR3 reads TGTGCCAGCAGTCGCCTTTCGGACTCCTACGAGCAGTACTTC. This codes for CASSRLSDSYEQYF. Filled out from reference TRBV2 and TRBJ2-7, the complete variable domain reads EPEVTQTPSHQVTQMGQEVILRCVPISNHLYFYWYRQILGQKVEFLVSFYNNEISEKSEIFDDQFSVERPDGSNFTLKIRSTKLEDSAMYFCASSRLSDSYEQYFGPGTRLTVT.

The V call is TRBV4-2, the J call TRBJ1-3; D is unresolved. Looked up from germline, CDR1 is LGHNA and CDR2 is YNFKEQ. The CDR3 extends over 15 amino acids. The V end was cut by 2 bases, the J end by 0 bases, with 8 bases between. Here the CDR3 DNA reads TGTGCCAGCAGCCAACTTGTACTCTCTGGAAACACCATATATTTT. This codes for CASSQLVLSGNTIYF.

This chain uses TRBV5-1 with TRBJ2-1, with D uncertain. V was shortened by 0 bases and J by 5 bases, with 12 bases between the two germline ends. The germline V gene has CDR1 SGHRS and CDR2 YFSETQ. This CDR3 comprises 15 residues. CDR3: CASSLVEIGNNEQFF. The CDR3 DNA sequence: TGCGCCAGCAGCTTGGTTGAGATTGGGAACAATGAGCAGTTCTTC.

The J gene is TRBJ1-1, the V gene TRBV19; D is perhaps TRBD1 (5 bases). The V and J ends lost 7 bases and 5 bases respectively, with 17 bases between them. The CDR3 has 14 amino acids. Germline CDR1 reads LNHDA; CDR2 reads SQIVND (reference sequence). CDR3 residues: CASTRETAGTEAFF. CDR3 DNA: TGTGCCAGTACCCGGGAGACAGCGGGGACTGAAGCTTTCTTT.

V and J are TRBV10-2 and TRBJ1-1; TRBD1 is a possible D gene (5 bases). V was shortened by 0 bases and J by 5 bases, with 10 bases between the two germline ends. The CDR3 covers 14 residues. The germline CDR1 and CDR2 sequences are WSHSY and SAAADI. In nucleotides, the CDR3 is TGCGCCAGCAGTGAGTCGGATTGGGGGACTGAAGCTTTCTTT. It yields the protein CASSESDWGTEAFF.

The V call is TRBV9, the J call TRBJ2-2; D is possibly TRBD1 (5 bases). The length of the CDR3 is 14 residues. Germline V gene sequence: CDR1 SGDLS, CDR2 YYNGEE. V lost 4 bases, J lost 7 bases, and 14 bases lay in between. The CDR3 spells CASSTSGFRGELFF. Written as DNA, the CDR3 is TGTGCCAGCAGCACCTCAGGGTTTCGCGGGGAGCTGTTTTTT.

The chain has TRBV5-4 and TRBJ1-2; D is unresolved. The CDR3 totals 13 residues. V dropped 3 bases and J dropped 1 base, with 7 bases sitting between them. Germline CDR1 reads SGHNT; CDR2 reads YYREEE (reference sequence). The CDR3 bases are TGTGCCAGCAGCTCGCTCAGTAACTATGGCTACACCTTC. It specifies CASSSLSNYGYTF.

This clone is judged medium-sized (0.01 to 0.1%). This chain joins TRBV5-4 and TRBJ1-4, with 9 positions matching TRBD1. CDR3 length equals 15 residues. Germline CDR1 reads SGHNT; CDR2 reads YYREEE (reference sequence). Germline trimming cut 4 bases from V and 5 bases from J; bases unmatched to any gene: 6. The CDR3 nucleotides are TGTGCCAGCAGCCACAACAGGGGGCTGAATGAAAAACTGTTTTTT. Protein: CASSHNRGLNEKLFF.

The chain has TRBV29-1 and TRBJ2-1, with 7 nucleotides matching TRBD2. This CDR3 is 15 amino acids long. Trimming at V came to 2 bases and at J to 0 bases, leaving 4 bases not matched to a gene. Germline V gives CDR1 SQVTM, CDR2 ANQGSEA. The CDR3 spells CSVETLAVSYNEQFF. In nucleotides, the CDR3 is TGCAGCGTTGAAACTCTAGCGGTCTCCTACAATGAGCAGTTCTTC.

The chain is built from TRBV2 and TRBJ2-3; a weak D match, TRBD2 (6 bases). The length of the CDR3 is 14 residues. Germline loops: CDR1 SNHLY, CDR2 FYNNEI. Trimming removed 5 bases from V and 2 bases from J, with 11 bases in between. CDR3 DNA: TGTGCCAGCAGTAAGACTAGGAACACAGATACGCAGTATTTT. It is translated as CASSKTRNTDTQYF.

This rearrangement joins TRBV30 to TRBJ2-7, with D possibly TRBD2 on 6 matching bases. CDR3 length: 13 residues. Germline CDR1 GTSNPN, CDR2 SVGIG (reference sequence). V was clipped by 2 bases and J by 1 base, with 9 bases between them. For the CDR3, the DNA is TGTGCCTGGAGTTGGGGGGAGTCCTACGAGCAGTACTTC. It is translated as CAWSWGESYEQYF.

This clone was observed a single time. The chain couples TRBV30 to TRBJ2-7, with D unclear. CDR3 length equals 11 residues. V lost 4 bases, J lost 4 bases, and 8 bases lay in between. From germline, CDR1 is GTSNPN and CDR2 SVGIG (reference sequence). The CDR3 loop is CAWKVDYEQYF. The CDR3 DNA reads TGTGCCTGGAAAGTAGATTACGAGCAGTACTTC.

This clone was recorded a few times. The chain employs TRBV7-8 and TRBJ1-4; 7 bases are a match to TRBD1. V shed 0 bases, J shed 4 bases, and the junction held 2 bases outside the gene matches. CDR3 length equals 15 residues. Germline assignment: CDR1 SGHVS and CDR2 FQNEAQ. Here the CDR3 DNA reads TGTGCCAGCAGCTTAGCCGGGACAGATAATGAAAAACTGTTTTTT. Its protein product is CASSLAGTDNEKLFF.

The V and J genes are TRBV4-3 and TRBJ2-3, with a possible D match to TRBD2 (5 bases). Germline CDR1 is LGHNA and CDR2 is YSLEER. Trimming removed 2 bases from V and 7 bases from J, with 16 bases in between. This CDR3 has 15 residues. The CDR3 DNA reads TGCGCCAGCAGCCAAAGACTTGGACTCTCAAATACGCAGTATTTT. It codes for CASSQRLGLSNTQYF.

The CDR3: CASSQTSGSWDTQYF. CDR3 bases: TGTGCCAGCAGCCAAACTAGCGGGAGTTGGGATACGCAGTATTTT. The V call is TRBV7-2, the J call TRBJ2-3; 11 bases align to TRBD2. CDR3 length equals 15 residues. Germline V lookup: CDR1 SGHTA, CDR2 FQGNSA. V was pared by 5 bases and J by 6 bases, with 7 bases of the junction left unmatched.

This clone was picked up a small number of times. The V gene is TRBV6-5, the J gene TRBJ1-2; no definite D call. Per germline, CDR1 MNHEY and CDR2 SVGAGI. There are 15 residues in the CDR3. V lost 10 bases, J lost 1 base, and 19 bases lay in between. This CDR3 reads CATRLSLGFNYGYTF. Written as DNA, the CDR3 is TGTGCCACCCGACTTTCTTTGGGATTTAACTATGGCTACACCTTC.

This chain uses TRBV28 with TRBJ2-5; possible D gene TRBD1, 5 bases. CDR1 is MDHEN, CDR2 SYDVKM, per germline. CDR3 length: 15 residues. Trimming stripped 8 bases from V and 4 bases from J, with 20 bases between. As DNA, the CDR3 is TGTGCCAGCTGCCCCTCGCAGGGAATGGGAGAGACCCAGTACTTC. Protein sequence: CASCPSQGMGETQYF.

This chain links TRBV5-6 with TRBJ1-4, with D perhaps matching TRBD1 (5 bases). V was shortened by 4 bases and J by 7 bases, with 17 bases between the two germline ends. Germline V gene lookup returns CDR1 SGHDT and CDR2 YYEEEE. The CDR3 has 15 amino acids. The chain's CDR3 is CASSPRGLGSEKLFF. The CDR3 DNA reads TGTGCCAGCAGCCCTAGGGGTTTAGGGAGTGAAAAACTGTTTTTT.

By share of the sample, this clone is medium-sized (0.01 to 0.1%). The genes are TRBV6-5 and TRBJ1-5; no clear D. The CDR3 is 13 amino acids. V was trimmed by 2 bases and J by 4 bases, leaving 6 bases between them. Per germline, CDR1 MNHEY and CDR2 SVGAGI. Written as DNA, the CDR3 is TGTGCCAGCAGTTACGGCCAGAATCAGCCCCAGCATTTT. Protein: CASSYGQNQPQHF.

The chain has TRBV9 and TRBJ1-1, with TRBD1 as a possible D gene (6 bases). V gave up 0 bases and J gave up 1 base, with 13 bases separating them. This CDR3 is 16 amino acids long. CDR1 is SGDLS, CDR2 YYNGEE, per germline. The CDR3 bases are TGTGCCAGCAGCGTAGTAGTCGGGGGCCCGAACACTGAAGCTTTCTTT. Protein sequence: CASSVVVGGPNTEAFF.

This chain links TRBV18 with TRBJ2-1; no definite D call. Trimming took 3 bases from V and 4 from J, leaving 4 bases between them. Germline CDR1 and CDR2: KGHSH and LQKENI. The CDR3 contains 12 residues. As DNA, the CDR3 is TGTGCCAGCTCACCGGGTTACAATGAGCAGTTCTTC. Encoded protein: CASSPGYNEQFF.

This clone was observed a single time. The V call is TRBV4-1, the J call TRBJ2-7, with TRBD2 matching 7 bases. CDR3 length: 16 residues. Germline trimming cut 0 bases from V and 3 bases from J; bases unmatched to any gene: 8. Germline CDR1 and CDR2: MGHRA and YSYEKL. CDR3 coding DNA: TGCGCCAGCAGCCAAGAGATGAGCGGGGCAAGCTACGAGCAGTACTTC. Its translation is CASSQEMSGASYEQYF.